This record concerns one TCR beta chain sequence. Antigen: not known. Between the trimmed V and J ends, which lost 5 bases and 6 bases, there was a span of 17 bases. This CDR3 comprises 15 residues. Germline V gene sequence: CDR1 KGHSH, CDR2 LQKENI. Profiled with immunoSEQ multiplex PCR; TCRdb holds only in-frame clones, not every one. The sample contains 70,000 to 85,000 clones, 85% to 95% of which appear only once. The entry originates in a study of OX40 agonist ivuxolimab in advanced cancers. Study-level information: Anti-PD-1, anti-PD-L1 or anti-CTLA-4 therapy given earlier was allowed, and approximately 43% had some. Study-wide findings and caveats: Specificity for antigen went undetermined in the expanded peripheral T cells.

People who had autoimmune disease history or systemic immunosuppression were excluded. The receptor comes from an adult with an advanced solid tumor such as melanoma, head and neck, liver or kidney cancer. The chain recombines TRBV18 with TRBJ2-4; possibly TRBD2 for D (5 bases). The sequences come from CD4+ or CD8+ T cells sorted from blood, collected in a trial of the OX40 agonist ivuxolimab. The CDR3 region is CASSKGPGLGNIQYF. The CDR3 DNA reads as TGTGCCAGCTCAAAAGGGCCAGGACTTGGAAACATTCAGTACTTC.